One and the same sample provided the 13 T cell receptor beta chains below, sequenced in a study of OX40 agonist ivuxolimab in advanced cancers. The method was the immunoSEQ multiplex PCR assay. The immuneACCESS repertoire file appears here via TCRdb, limited to in-frame rearrangements. These files lack a portion of the clones; in checked studies, under half of the deficit traces to unresolved V genes, and the cause of the others is not known. Here the sample has some 66,000 clones; roughly 81% occur a single time. 1.6% of the sample rests with the top ten. Sequenced here: CD4+ or CD8+ T cells sorted from blood, sampled in a trial of the OX40 agonist ivuxolimab. Receptors originate from an adult with an advanced solid tumor such as melanoma, head and neck, liver or kidney cancer.

The chain employs TRBV29-1 and TRBJ1-2; 9 nucleotides match TRBD1. This CDR3 spans 17 amino acids. Germline V gene sequence: CDR1 SQVTM, CDR2 ANQGSEA. Trimming took 6 bases from V and 8 from J; bases not matched to a gene: 22. CDR3 in amino acids: CSVSPGGQGDLQRGYTF. The CDR3 region has the DNA TGCAGCGTAAGCCCGGGGGGACAGGGAGATTTGCAACGGGGCTACACCTTC.

The J gene is TRBJ2-3, the V gene TRBV6-5, with 10 positions matching TRBD1. V dropped 4 bases and J dropped 5; count of bases not matched to a gene: 3. CDR1 is MNHEY and CDR2 is SVGAGI in the germline V gene. The CDR3 sequence is 14 residues long. The DNA of the CDR3 is TGTGCCAGCAGTTTGGGACAGGGGCGAGATACGCAGTATTTT. Protein sequence: CASSLGQGRDTQYF.

The chain recombines TRBV10-3 with TRBJ2-3; D call uncertain. CDR1 ENHRY and CDR2 SYGVKD come from the germline V gene. V shed 9 bases and J shed 4 bases, with 17 bases lying between them. The CDR3 is 14 amino acids. The CDR3 here is CAIRTPARPDTQYF. The CDR3 nucleotides read TGTGCCATTCGGACGCCCGCTCGACCAGATACGCAGTATTTT.

J is TRBJ1-2 and V is TRBV2, with D hard to call. V lost 8 bases to trimming and J lost 8 bases, with 24 bases between them. Germline CDR1 and CDR2: SNHLY and FYNNEI. The CDR3 length is 15 residues. In nucleotides, the CDR3 is TGTGCCAGCCACTCCCGTTTCGTCCCCACCAGAGGCTACACCTTC. The encoded protein is CASHSRFVPTRGYTF.

This clone was detected a few times. The chain has TRBV30 and TRBJ2-5; D unresolved. Germline V gene data show CDR1 as GTSNPN and CDR2 as SVGIG (reference sequence). The CDR3 runs to 13 residues. V was clipped by 2 bases and J by 2 bases, with 9 bases between them. This chain's CDR3 is CAWSRNSQETQYF. The CDR3 nucleotides read TGTGCCTGGAGTCGTAACAGTCAAGAGACCCAGTACTTC.

This chain links TRBV5-6 with TRBJ2-2; D ambiguous. The CDR3 totals 16 residues. Trimming left V 0 bases short and J 4 bases short, with 13 bases between. CDR1 SGHDT and CDR2 YYEEEE come from the germline V gene. The CDR3: CASSLAGSWGTGELFF. In nucleotides, the CDR3 is TGTGCCAGCAGCTTGGCAGGCTCATGGGGCACCGGGGAGCTGTTTTTT.

The chain combines TRBV6-5 with TRBJ1-5, with 7 bases identical to TRBD1. This CDR3 has 13 residues. V was clipped by 5 bases and J by 7 bases; unmatched bases: 5. The germline CDR1 and CDR2 sequences are MNHEY and SVGAGI. CDR3 amino acids: CASSTGEVQPQHF. The CDR3 nucleotides are TGTGCCAGCAGTACAGGGGAAGTACAGCCCCAGCATTTT.

The chain recombines TRBV5-1 with TRBJ2-7; TRBD1 agrees at 7 bases. Looked up from germline, CDR1 is SGHRS and CDR2 is YFSETQ. V dropped 3 bases and J dropped 5; count of bases not matched to a gene: 8. The CDR3 is made up of 14 amino acids. This CDR3 is CASSSEQGLDEQYF. Here the CDR3 DNA reads TGCGCCAGCAGCTCAGAACAGGGGTTGGACGAGCAGTACTTC.

This clone was recorded a few times. The chain uses TRBV5-1 and TRBJ2-3; maybe TRBD1 (6 bases). The CDR3 length is 14 residues. V lost 3 bases and J lost 2, with 10 bases in between. Per germline, CDR1 SGHRS and CDR2 YFSETQ. In DNA, the CDR3 is TGCGCCAGCAGCTGGGACACCACCACAGATACGCAGTATTTT. Its translation: CASSWDTTTDTQYF. Looking up the rest from reference TRBV5-1 and TRBJ2-3 gives the full variable domain: KAGVTQTPRYLIKTRGQQVTLSCSPISGHRSVSWYQQTPGQGLQFLFEYFSETQRNKGNFPGRFSGRQFSNSRSEMNVSTLELGDSALYLCASSWDTTTDTQYFGPGTRLTVL.

The chain carries TRBV6-5 and TRBJ2-7; D is unresolved. Trimming took off 5 bases at V and 2 bases at J, with 13 bases between the two ends. Per germline, CDR1 MNHEY and CDR2 SVGAGI. The CDR3 is 14 residues long. The chain's CDR3 is CASSQAGETYEQYF. CDR3 nucleotide sequence: TGTGCCAGCAGTCAGGCAGGAGAAACCTACGAGCAGTACTTC.

The CDR3 DNA follows: TGTGCTAGTGGCCCGGGACTGCTGAACACTGAAGCTTTCTTT. Residues: CASGPGLLNTEAFF. This chain connects TRBV12-5 to TRBJ1-1, with TRBD1 as a possible D gene (5 bases). The CDR3 runs to 14 residues. Trimming cost V 6 bases and J 0 bases, with 11 bases left between them. Looked up from germline, CDR1 is LGHNT and CDR2 is FRNRAP.

The chain has TRBV5-1 and TRBJ1-1; D is uncertain. Germline V CDR1 and CDR2: SGHRS, YFSETQ. The CDR3 is 14 residues long. V lost 4 bases and J 1 base, leaving 11 bases between the germline ends. The CDR3 here is CASSPTRGNTEAFF. For the CDR3, the DNA is TGCGCCAGCAGCCCGACCCGGGGGAACACTGAAGCTTTCTTT. Based on the CDR3 plus reference TRBV5-1 and TRBJ1-1, the full variable domain is KAGVTQTPRYLIKTRGQQVTLSCSPISGHRSVSWYQQTPGQGLQFLFEYFSETQRNKGNFPGRFSGRQFSNSRSEMNVSTLELGDSALYLCASSPTRGNTEAFFGQGTRLTVV.

This clone came up a few times. CDR3: CASSWARTGGNQPQHF. CDR3 sequence (DNA): TGTGCCAGCAGTTGGGCCCGGACAGGGGGGAATCAGCCCCAGCATTTT. This chain links TRBV28 with TRBJ1-5; 10 nucleotides match TRBD1. This CDR3 contains 16 residues. Looked up from germline, CDR1 is MDHEN and CDR2 is SYDVKM. After removal of 4 bases from V and 4 bases from J, the junction contained 7 bases not matched to a gene.